This T cell receptor beta chain was sequenced during a study of blood T cell repertoires in COVID-19. Study processing details: Amplifying reference gene primers gave estimates of nucleated cell counts. Assay used: immunoSEQ multiplex PCR; TCRdb lists only in-frame clones, some missing. V and J calls and clone size are as listed in that table; D and trimming were resolved from the DNA. The sample lists about 260,000 clones; approximately 86% were seen once. The CDR3 totals 15 residues. V was trimmed by 1 base and J by 4 bases, leaving 14 bases between them. Germline-derived CDR1 and CDR2 are SGHRS and YFSETQ.

The sequence came from a man between 25 and 39 years old with active or convalescent COVID-19. The sequenced material came from peripheral blood. The chain carries TRBV5-1 and TRBJ1-2, with D possibly matching TRBD1 (6 bases). CDR3 DNA: TGCGCCAGCAGCTTGACACCGGGACAAGGCTATGGCTACACCTTC. Its protein is CASSLTPGQGYGYTF.